This T cell receptor (beta chain) was recovered during a study of blood T cell repertoires in COVID-19. Whole-study context: PBMCs, B-cell-depleted T cells, or T cells provided the cDNA or gDNA that made up the material.

Using immunoSEQ multiplex PCR, the repertoire was profiled, and TCRdb retains in-frame clones only, with some absent. The repertoire holds approximately 150,000 clones, with 70% to 90% as singletons. CDR3 size: 12 residues. Germline V gene sequence: CDR1 KGHDR, CDR2 SFDVKD. Trimming took off 5 bases at V and 6 bases at J, with 9 bases between the two ends. Material for sequencing was peripheral blood. V gene TRBV24-1 combines with J gene TRBJ1-2; D is possibly TRBD1 (6 bases). This sequence originates from a human donor with acute or convalescent COVID-19. The donor label of this sample is uncertain. CDR3: CATSVGGDGYTF. CDR3 nucleotide sequence: TGTGCCACCAGTGTAGGGGGGGATGGCTACACCTTC.